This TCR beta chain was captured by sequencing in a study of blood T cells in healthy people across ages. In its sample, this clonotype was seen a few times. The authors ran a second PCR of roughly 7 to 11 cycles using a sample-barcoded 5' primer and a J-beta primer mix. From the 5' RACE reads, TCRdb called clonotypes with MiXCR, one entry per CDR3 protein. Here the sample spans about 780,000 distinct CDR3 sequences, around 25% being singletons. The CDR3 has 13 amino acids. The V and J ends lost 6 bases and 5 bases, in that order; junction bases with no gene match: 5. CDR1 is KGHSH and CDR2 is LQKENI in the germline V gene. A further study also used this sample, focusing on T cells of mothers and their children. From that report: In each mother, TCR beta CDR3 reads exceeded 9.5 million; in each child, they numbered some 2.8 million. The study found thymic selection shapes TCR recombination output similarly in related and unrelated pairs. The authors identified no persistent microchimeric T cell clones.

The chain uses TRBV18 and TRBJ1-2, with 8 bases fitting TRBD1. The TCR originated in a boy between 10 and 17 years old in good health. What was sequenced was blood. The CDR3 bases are TGTGCCAGCTCTTTGGACAGGGAATATGGCTACACCTTC. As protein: CASSLDREYGYTF. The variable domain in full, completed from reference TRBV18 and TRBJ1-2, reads NAGVMQNPRHLVRRRGQEARLRCSPMKGHSHVYWYRQLPEEGLKFMVYLQKENIIDESGMPKERFSAEFPKEGPSILRIQQVVRGDSAAYFCASSLDREYGYTFGSGTRLTVV.